One and the same sample provided the 9 T cell receptor beta chains below, sequenced in a study of blood T cells in healthy people across ages (dated by TCRdb to the mid-2010s). Library generation was performed with 5' RACE. Sequencing took place on an Illumina HiSeq 2500. A second PCR of roughly 7 to 11 cycles was performed with a sample-barcoded 5' primer and a J-beta primer mix. Through fastp at Q25 and MiXCR, TCRdb rebuilt clones from the public reads, retaining in-frame beta chains. Each record represents a unique CDR3 protein, reported with the most common genes and DNA among its rows. The sample table contains 600,000 or so distinct CDR3 sequences; only one count was recorded for approximately 30% of them. 15% to 18% of the sample belongs to the ten largest clones. What was sequenced was blood. These receptors came from a woman of 80 years or more in good health.

The CDR3 DNA reads as TGTGCCTGCACCAAGAGTGGCTATGGCTACACCTTC. It codes for CACTKSGYGYTF. The chain recombines TRBV30 with TRBJ1-2; D remains unclear. From germline, CDR1 is GTSNPN and CDR2 SVGIG (reference sequence). This CDR3 is 12 amino acids long. V was cut by 6 bases and J by 4 bases, with 12 bases left in between.

Notes on this clonotype: A much larger clone differs from this one at a single base, so this may be a read error. The genes are TRBV12-3 or TRBV12-4 and TRBJ1-5, with D unclear. The CDR3 totals 13 residues. V dropped 6 bases and J dropped 2 bases, with 8 bases sitting between them. The CDR3 DNA reads TGTGCCAGCAGGCTTCATGGCAATCAGCCCCAGCATTTT. Translating gives CASRLHGNQPQHF.

The rearrangement uses TRBV4-1 and TRBJ1-1; unclear D gene. Trimming removed 2 bases from V and 0 bases from J, with 16 bases in between. The V gene's germline CDR1 is MGHRA and CDR2 YSYEKL. This CDR3 has 17 residues. The CDR3 sequence is CASSQRGNQIMNTEAFF. The DNA of the CDR3 is TGCGCCAGCAGCCAACGAGGGAATCAAATCATGAACACTGAAGCTTTCTTT.

For this clonotype: A much larger clonotype is one base distant, so this may be a read error. The genes are TRBV4-2 and TRBJ1-2, with 7 nucleotides matching TRBD1. Germline CDR1 and CDR2: LGHNA and YNFKEQ. This CDR3 has 18 residues. With 0 bases clipped from V and 5 bases from J, the junction kept 15 bases outside the gene matches. CDR3 nucleotides: TGTGCCAGCAGCCAAGACCTTTCGTTCGGGACAGATCGTTATGGCTACACCTTC. The encoded protein is CASSQDLSFGTDRYGYTF.

The rearrangement joins TRBV20-1 to TRBJ2-1; a possible D gene is TRBD2 (6 bases). The CDR3 length is 14 residues. The germline V gene encodes CDR1 DFQATT and CDR2 SNEGSKA (reference sequence). Trimming removed 6 bases from V and 7 bases from J, with 19 bases in between. CDR3 sequence: CSARQPGLLNEQFF. CDR3 nucleotide sequence: TGCAGTGCACGCCAACCGGGACTTCTAAATGAGCAGTTCTTC.

The V and J genes are TRBV12-3 or TRBV12-4 and TRBJ2-7, with 8 positions matching TRBD2. The end of the DNA aligns better with TRBJ2-4, so the J call may be wrong. The CDR3 covers 13 residues. The CDR3 here is CASSPGGEHIQYF. In DNA form, the CDR3 reads TGTGCCAGCTCCCCCGGGGGGGAACACATTCAGTACTTC.

This rearrangement joins TRBV4-3 to TRBJ1-1; perhaps TRBD1 as D (6 bases). CDR1 is LGHNA and CDR2 is YSLEER in the germline V gene. This CDR3 contains 14 residues. Trimming cost V 2 bases and J 4 bases, with 11 bases left between them. The CDR3 nucleotides are TGCGCCAGCAGCCAACAGGGGAGTGGCACTGAAGCTTTCTTT. This gives the protein CASSQQGSGTEAFF.

Many counts were recorded for this clonotype. The rearrangement links TRBV9 to TRBJ2-5; D is undetermined. The CDR3 is made up of 15 amino acids. The V gene's germline CDR1 is SGDLS and CDR2 YYNGEE. V lost 0 bases and J lost 0, with 9 bases in between. This chain's CDR3 is CASSVGSQDQETQYF. The CDR3 DNA sequence: TGTGCCAGCAGCGTAGGATCCCAGGACCAAGAGACCCAGTACTTC.

This clonotype has a count of ten or more. This rearrangement joins TRBV5-5 to TRBJ2-5; D is perhaps TRBD2 (7 bases). Germline loops: CDR1 SGHKS, CDR2 YYEKEE (reference sequence). With 0 bases removed from V and 7 bases from J, the gap between germline ends came to 13 bases. CDR3 length: 14 amino acids. The chain's CDR3 is CASSLVAGEGTQYF. DNA for the CDR3: TGTGCCAGCAGCTTGGTAGCAGGGGAGGGGACCCAGTACTTC.